The clone carrying this TCR beta chain was counted a few times. Trimming cost V 4 bases and J 7 bases, with 11 bases left between them. Germline V gene lookup returns CDR1 SGDLS and CDR2 YYNGEE. CDR3 length: 12 amino acids. These data belong to a study of blood T cell repertoires in COVID-19. Clones were sequenced by immunoSEQ multiplex PCR, and TCRdb holds only the in-frame ones, with some missing. The sample yields roughly 30,000 clones, around 88% seen once. The chain carries TRBV9 and TRBJ1-1, with D possibly matching TRBD1 (6 bases). Sequencing was carried out using peripheral blood. The origin of this receptor is a human donor in a cohort sampled during active COVID-19. CDR3: CASSTDRHEAFF. In DNA form, the CDR3 reads TGTGCCAGCAGCACCGACAGGCATGAAGCTTTCTTT.